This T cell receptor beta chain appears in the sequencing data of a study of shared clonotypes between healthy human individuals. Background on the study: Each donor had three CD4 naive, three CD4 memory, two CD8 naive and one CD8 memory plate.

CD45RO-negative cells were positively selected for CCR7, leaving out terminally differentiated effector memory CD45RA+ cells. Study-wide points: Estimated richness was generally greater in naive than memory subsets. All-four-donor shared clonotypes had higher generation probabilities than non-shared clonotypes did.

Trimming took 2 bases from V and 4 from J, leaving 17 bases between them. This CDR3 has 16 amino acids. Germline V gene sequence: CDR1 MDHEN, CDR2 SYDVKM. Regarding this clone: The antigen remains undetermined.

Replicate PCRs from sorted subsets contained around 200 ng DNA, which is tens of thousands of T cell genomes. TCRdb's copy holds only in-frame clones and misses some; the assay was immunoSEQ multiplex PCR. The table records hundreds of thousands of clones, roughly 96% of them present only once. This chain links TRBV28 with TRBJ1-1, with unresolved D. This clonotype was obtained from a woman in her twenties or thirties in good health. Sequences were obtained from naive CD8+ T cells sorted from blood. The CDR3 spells CASSLGRSALGTEAFF. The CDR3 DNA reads TGTGCCAGCAGTTTAGGCCGATCTGCCCTGGGCACTGAAGCTTTCTTT.